This note documents a single T cell receptor (beta chain) sequence. The antigen is not known. The data belong to a study of CD8+ T cells in alopecia areata. The treatment was: oral pan-JAK inhibitor, 5-10 mg twice daily. Reverse transcribed after extraction, RNA yielded cDNA as the sequencing template. Sequencing used immunoSEQ multiplex PCR; TCRdb keeps in-frame clones, though not all of them. The data show about 76,000 clones, approximately 64% seen once. Study-level findings and limits: In patients, TCRs were shared less clearly than in mice, and HLA may possibly be involved.

V trimming: 1 base; J trimming: 7 bases; junction bases outside the gene matches: 15. The length of the CDR3 is 17 residues. The germline CDR1 and CDR2 sequences are SGHVS and FNYEAQ. The clonotype comes from a human donor with alopecia areata. Sequencing was performed on CD8+ T cells sorted from blood, taken at week 24, from a patient treated with tofacitinib. The rearrangement links TRBV7-6 to TRBJ2-5; 7 bases map to TRBD2. The CDR3 nucleotides read TGTGCCAGCAGCTTAGTGACGGCTAGCGGTACTAAGAGGACCCAGTACTTC. This encodes CASSLVTASGTKRTQYF.